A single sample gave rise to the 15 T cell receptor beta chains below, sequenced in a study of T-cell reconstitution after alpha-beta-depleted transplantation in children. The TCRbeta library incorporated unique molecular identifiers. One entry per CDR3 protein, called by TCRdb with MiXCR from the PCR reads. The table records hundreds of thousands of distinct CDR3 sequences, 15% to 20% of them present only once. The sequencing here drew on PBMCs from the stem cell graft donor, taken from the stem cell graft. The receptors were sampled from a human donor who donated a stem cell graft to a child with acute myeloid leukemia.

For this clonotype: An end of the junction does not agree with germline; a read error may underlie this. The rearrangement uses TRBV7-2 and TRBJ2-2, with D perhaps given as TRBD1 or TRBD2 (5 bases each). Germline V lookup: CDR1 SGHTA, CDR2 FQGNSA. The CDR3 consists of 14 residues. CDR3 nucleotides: TGTGCCAGCGTCTCTCGTATGGGGACCGGGAAGCTGTTTTTT. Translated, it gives CASVSRMGTGKLFF. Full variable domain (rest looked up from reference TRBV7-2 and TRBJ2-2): GAGVSQSPSNKVTEKGKDVELRCDPISGHTALYWYRQSLGQGLEFLIYFQGNSAPDKSGLPSDRFSAERTGGSVSTLTIQRTQQEDSAVYLCASVSRMGTGKLFFGEGSRLTVL.

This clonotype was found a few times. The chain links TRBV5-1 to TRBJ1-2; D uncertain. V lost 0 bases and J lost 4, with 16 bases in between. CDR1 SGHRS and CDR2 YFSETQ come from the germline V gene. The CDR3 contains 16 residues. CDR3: CASSLDGRGNVYGYTF. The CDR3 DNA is TGCGCCAGCAGCTTGGACGGTCGAGGTAATGTCTATGGCTACACCTTC.

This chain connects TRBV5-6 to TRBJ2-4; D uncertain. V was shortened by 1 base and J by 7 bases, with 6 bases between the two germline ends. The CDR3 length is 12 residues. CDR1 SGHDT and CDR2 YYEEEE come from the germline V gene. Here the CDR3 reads CASSLIDNIQYF. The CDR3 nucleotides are TGTGCCAGCAGCTTGATCGATAACATTCAGTACTTC.

Here the CDR3 reads CSARVGINPRSYGYTF. CDR3 in DNA: TGCAGTGCTAGAGTGGGGATTAACCCCAGGAGCTATGGCTACACCTTC. The chain uses TRBV20-1 and TRBJ1-2; D is unresolved. Germline V gene data show CDR1 as DFQATT and CDR2 as SNEGSKA (reference sequence). Trimming pared 1 base from V and 4 bases from J, leaving 19 bases between. This CDR3 has 16 residues.

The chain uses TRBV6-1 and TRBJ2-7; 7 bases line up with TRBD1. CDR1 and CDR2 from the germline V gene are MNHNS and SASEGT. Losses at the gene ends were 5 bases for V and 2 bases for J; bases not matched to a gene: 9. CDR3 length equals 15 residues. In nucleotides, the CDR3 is TGTGCCAGCAGTACGGACAGGCGATCTACCTACGAGCAGTACGTC. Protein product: CASSTDRRSTYEQYV.

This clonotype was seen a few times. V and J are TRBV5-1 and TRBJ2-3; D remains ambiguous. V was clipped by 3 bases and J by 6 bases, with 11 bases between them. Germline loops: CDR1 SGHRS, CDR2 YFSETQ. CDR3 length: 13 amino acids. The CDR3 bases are TGCGCCAGCAGCTCGTCAGGCTATGATACGCAGTATTTT. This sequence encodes CASSSSGYDTQYF.

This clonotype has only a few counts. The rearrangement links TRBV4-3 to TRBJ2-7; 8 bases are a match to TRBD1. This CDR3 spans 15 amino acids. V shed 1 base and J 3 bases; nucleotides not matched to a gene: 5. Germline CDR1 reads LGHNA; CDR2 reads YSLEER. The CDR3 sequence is CASSQARGRFYEQYF. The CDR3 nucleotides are TGCGCCAGCAGCCAAGCCAGGGGGCGCTTCTACGAGCAGTACTTC.

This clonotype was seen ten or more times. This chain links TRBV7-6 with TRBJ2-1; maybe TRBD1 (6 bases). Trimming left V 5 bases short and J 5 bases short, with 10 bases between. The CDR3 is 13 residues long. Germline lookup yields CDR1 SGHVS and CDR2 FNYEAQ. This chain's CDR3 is CASSPWTDNEQFF. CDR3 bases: TGTGCCAGCAGCCCCTGGACAGACAATGAGCAGTTCTTC.

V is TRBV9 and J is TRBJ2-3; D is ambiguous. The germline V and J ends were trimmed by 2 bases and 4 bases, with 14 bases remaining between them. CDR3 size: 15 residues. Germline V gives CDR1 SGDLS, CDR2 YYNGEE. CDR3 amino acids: CASSVLSRVSDTQYF. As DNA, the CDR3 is TGTGCCAGCAGCGTCTTATCTAGGGTATCAGATACGCAGTATTTT.

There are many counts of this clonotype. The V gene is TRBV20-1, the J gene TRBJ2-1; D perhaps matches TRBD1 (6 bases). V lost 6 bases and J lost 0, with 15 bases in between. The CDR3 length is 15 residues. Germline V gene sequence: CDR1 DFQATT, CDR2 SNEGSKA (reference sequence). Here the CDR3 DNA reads TGCAGTGCCCCCAGGGGATTGAGCTCCTACAATGAGCAGTTCTTC. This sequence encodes CSAPRGLSSYNEQFF.

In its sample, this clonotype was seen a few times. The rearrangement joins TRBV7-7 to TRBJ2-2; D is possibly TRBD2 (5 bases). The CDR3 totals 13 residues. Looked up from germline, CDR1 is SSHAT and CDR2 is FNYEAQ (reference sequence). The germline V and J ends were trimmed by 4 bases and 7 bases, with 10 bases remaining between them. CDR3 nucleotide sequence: TGTGCCAGCAGCTCGTCGGGGATCGGGGAGCTGTTTTTT. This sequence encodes CASSSSGIGELFF.

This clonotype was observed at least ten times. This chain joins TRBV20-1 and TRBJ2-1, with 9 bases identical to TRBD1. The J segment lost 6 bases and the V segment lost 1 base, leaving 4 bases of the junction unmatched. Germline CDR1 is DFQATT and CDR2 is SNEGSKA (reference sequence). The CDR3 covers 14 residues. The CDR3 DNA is TGCAGTGCTAGAGCCGACAGGGGGATCAATGAGCAGTTCTTC. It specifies CSARADRGINEQFF.

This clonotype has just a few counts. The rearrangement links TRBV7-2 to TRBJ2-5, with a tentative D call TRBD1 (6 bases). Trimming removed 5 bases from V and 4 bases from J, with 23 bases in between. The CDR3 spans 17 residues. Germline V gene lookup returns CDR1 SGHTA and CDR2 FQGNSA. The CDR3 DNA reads TGTGCCAGCAGCCCATGGGGGCGGATTGAGGGCCCAGAGACCCAGTACTTC. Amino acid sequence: CASSPWGRIEGPETQYF.

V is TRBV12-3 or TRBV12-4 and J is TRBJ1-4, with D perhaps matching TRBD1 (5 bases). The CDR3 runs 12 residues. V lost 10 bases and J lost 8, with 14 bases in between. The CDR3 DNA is TGTGCCACCAGGGTCTTCGGGGAAAAACTGTTTTTT. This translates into CATRVFGEKLFF.

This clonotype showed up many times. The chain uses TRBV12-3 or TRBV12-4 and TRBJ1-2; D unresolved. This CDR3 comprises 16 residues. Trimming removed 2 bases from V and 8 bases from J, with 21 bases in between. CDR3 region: CASSLSGESGLRGYTF. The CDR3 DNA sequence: TGTGCCAGCAGTTTAAGCGGGGAGTCAGGACTACGAGGCTACACCTTC.